Following are 23 T cell receptor beta chains from one sample sequenced in a study of T and B cells in COVID-19 patients (dated by TCRdb to the early 2020s). Sequencer: Illumina MiSeq. Multiplex PCR with BIOMED2 TRB-A/B primer pools was used to amplify TRB rearrangements. TCRdb took the public reads, trimmed them with fastp at Q25, ran MiXCR for clone calling and kept in-frame beta chains. Each entry is one CDR3 protein sequence, shown with its most common DNA and genes. In this sample the table shows about 27,000 distinct CDR3 sequences, about 31% of which occur a single time. The ten biggest clones cover around 1.6% of the sample. TRB repertoires were amplified using about 220-500 ng of genomic DNA isolated from blood. What was sequenced was blood. These TCRs come from a human donor who had recovered from COVID-19.

This clonotype has ten or more counts. The chain joins TRBV19 to TRBJ2-7; D is undetermined. In germline, CDR1 is LNHDA, CDR2 SQIVND (reference sequence). The CDR3 totals 13 residues. The V and J ends lost 3 bases and 2 bases respectively, with 8 bases between them. The CDR3 region is CASSIGYTYEQYF. The CDR3 DNA sequence: TGTGCCAGTAGTATCGGCTATACCTACGAGCAGTACTTC.

The chain has TRBV5-5 and TRBJ2-7, with 10 bases that match TRBD2. Germline V lookup: CDR1 SGHKS, CDR2 YYEKEE (reference sequence). V lost 0 bases, J lost 4 bases, and 7 bases stayed unmatched. CDR3 length: 16 amino acids. CDR3: CASSLGGLAGVYEQYF. Written as DNA, the CDR3 is TGTGCCAGCAGCTTGGGGGGGCTAGCGGGGGTGTACGAGCAGTACTTC. Full variable domain (outside the CDR3, taken from reference TRBV5-5 and TRBJ2-7): DAGVTQSPTHLIKTRGQQVTLRCSPISGHKSVSWYQQVLGQGPQFIFQYYEKEERGRGNFPDRFSARQFPNYSSELNVNALLLGDSALYLCASSLGGLAGVYEQYFGPGTRLTVT.

This clonotype is judged medium-sized. The chain employs TRBV19 and TRBJ2-2, with 12 bases matching TRBD1. The CDR3 has 16 amino acids. J gave up 8 bases and V 6 bases, and 10 bases lay outside the gene matches. Germline V CDR1 and CDR2: LNHDA, SQIVND (reference sequence). CDR3 DNA: TGTGCCAGTAGCCGATCTCCGGGACAGGGGGCTGGGGAGCTGTTTTTT. It encodes CASSRSPGQGAGELFF.

The gene calls are TRBV4-3 and TRBJ2-3; 8 positions match TRBD2. Germline CDR1 is LGHNA and CDR2 is YSLEER. This CDR3 has 15 amino acids. Trimming removed 6 bases from V and 3 bases from J; junction bases left unmatched: 8. The CDR3: CASSIAGTKTDTQYF. The CDR3 DNA follows: TGCGCCAGCAGTATAGCGGGAACGAAGACAGATACGCAGTATTTT.

The chain has TRBV4-1 and TRBJ1-6; the D is unclear. Germline CDR1 and CDR2: MGHRA and YSYEKL. The CDR3 covers 15 residues. The V and J ends lost 0 bases and 10 bases respectively, with 13 bases between them. CDR3 residues: CASSQDPIGASPLHF. In DNA, the CDR3 is TGCGCCAGCAGCCAAGATCCCATCGGCGCCTCACCCCTCCACTTT.

This clonotype was observed a few times. J is TRBJ1-2 and V is TRBV27; TRBD1 matches 7 bases. Looked up from germline, CDR1 is MNHEY and CDR2 is SMNVEV (reference sequence). The CDR3 runs to 16 residues. The J segment lost 0 bases and the V segment lost 0 bases, leaving 4 bases of the junction unmatched. Here the CDR3 DNA reads TGTGCCAGCAGTTTATCTCCAGGGGGATCTAACTATGGCTACACCTTC. This codes for CASSLSPGGSNYGYTF.

The V call is TRBV20-1, the J call TRBJ1-2; no clear D. Germline lookup yields CDR1 DFQATT and CDR2 SNEGSKA (reference sequence). V was shortened by 6 bases and J by 2 bases, with 10 bases between the two germline ends. This CDR3 region has 12 residues. The CDR3 reads CSAQGENYGYTF. CDR3 sequence (DNA): TGCAGTGCCCAAGGAGAGAACTATGGCTACACCTTC.

In the case of this clonotype: The junction differs from germline at one of its ends, possibly a read error. This chain connects TRBV5-4 to TRBJ1-1, with TRBD1 as a possible D gene (6 bases). CDR1 is SGHNT and CDR2 is YYREEE in the germline V gene (reference sequence). The CDR3 has 14 amino acids. CDR3 DNA sequence: TGTGCCAGCGGCTTCCAGGGGTTGGACACTGAAGCTTTCTTT. This gives the protein CASGFQGLDTEAFF.

This clonotype has a handful of counts. The chain combines TRBV6-6 with TRBJ1-6, with 7 bases fitting TRBD1. Germline values: CDR1 MNHNY, CDR2 SVGAGI (reference sequence). V dropped 5 bases and J dropped 9; count of bases not matched to a gene: 7. The CDR3 contains 14 residues. Written as DNA, the CDR3 is TGTGCCAGCAGTCCCGACAGGGTGATTTCACCCCTCCACTTT. This sequence encodes CASSPDRVISPLHF.

This clonotype is medium-sized. The CDR3 sequence is CASSILVAYNEQFF. CDR3 DNA: TGTGCCAGTAGTATTTTGGTAGCCTACAATGAGCAGTTCTTC. V is TRBV19 and J is TRBJ2-1; D is undetermined. Trimming shortened V by 3 bases and J by 2 bases, and 8 bases separated the two germline ends. Germline CDR1 reads LNHDA; CDR2 reads SQIVND (reference sequence). The CDR3 has 14 residues. Complete variable domain (other parts from reference TRBV19 and TRBJ2-1): DGGITQSPKYLFRKEGQNVTLSCEQNLNHDAMYWYRQDPGQGLRLIYYSQIVNDFQKGDIAEGYSVSREKKESFPLTVTSAQKNPTAFYLCASSILVAYNEQFFGPGTRLTVL.

The sample holds a few counts of this clonotype. The CDR3 region is CASSPLVEETQYF. For the CDR3, the DNA is TGTGCCAGCTCACCGCTGGTGGAAGAGACCCAGTACTTC. The V and J genes are TRBV18 and TRBJ2-5; the D is unclear. The CDR3 covers 13 residues. V was trimmed by 3 bases and J by 3 bases, leaving 8 bases between them. Looked up from germline, CDR1 is KGHSH and CDR2 is LQKENI.

This rearrangement joins TRBV5-1 to TRBJ1-2; no firm D call. CDR1 and CDR2 from the germline V gene are SGHRS and YFSETQ. The ends were cut back, 1 base at V and 7 bases at J, with 14 bases in the middle. This CDR3 has 14 residues. CDR3 in amino acids: CASSLIATVRGYTF. The CDR3 coding sequence is TGCGCCAGCAGCTTGATAGCTACTGTGCGTGGCTACACCTTC.

This clonotype was seen a handful of times. This chain connects TRBV6-1 to TRBJ2-1; maybe TRBD1 (6 bases). The CDR3 loop spans 16 amino acids. In germline, CDR1 is MNHNS, CDR2 SASEGT. Trimming pared 5 bases from V and 2 bases from J, leaving 16 bases between. The CDR3 spells CASSQQGRLAYNEQFF. The CDR3 nucleotides are TGTGCCAGCAGTCAACAGGGACGCCTCGCCTACAATGAGCAGTTCTTC.

This rearrangement joins TRBV21-1 to TRBJ2-5; the table calls TRBD2, which could not be checked here. TRBV21-1 is deemed a pseudogene. The CDR3 covers 18 residues. In nucleotides, the CDR3 is TGTGCCAGCAGCACTAGAATCGAGGGTCGGGGTTACCAAGAGACCCAGTACTTC. Translating it yields CASSTRIEGRGYQETQYF.

This rearrangement joins TRBV12-3 or TRBV12-4 to TRBJ1-5; TRBD1 aligns across 7 bases. CDR3 length equals 15 residues. The V and J ends lost 6 bases and 3 bases, in that order; junction bases with no gene match: 8. In DNA, the CDR3 is TGTGCCAGCAGGGGATCAGGGGGGAACAATCAGCCCCAGCATTTT. Its protein is CASRGSGGNNQPQHF.

This clonotype rates as medium-sized. The rearrangement uses TRBV27 and TRBJ2-1; the match to TRBD1 covers 11 bases. The CDR3 contains 14 residues. Germline assignment: CDR1 MNHEY and CDR2 SMNVEV (reference sequence). The V and J ends lost 5 bases and 6 bases, in that order; junction bases with no gene match: 3. Here the CDR3 DNA reads TGTGCCAGCAGTGCCGGGACAGGGGGCAATGAGCAGTTCTTC. Its translation is CASSAGTGGNEQFF.

This clonotype is judged medium-sized (0.01 to 0.1%). This chain joins TRBV19 and TRBJ2-1, with D possibly being TRBD2 (5 bases). Germline V lookup: CDR1 LNHDA, CDR2 SQIVND (reference sequence). V was trimmed by 1 base and J by 7 bases, leaving 8 bases between them. The length of the CDR3 is 13 residues. CDR3 region: CASSIVAGNEQFF. CDR3 bases: TGTGCCAGTAGTATAGTTGCGGGTAATGAGCAGTTCTTC.

This clonotype was found a few times. The rearrangement joins TRBV11-1 to TRBJ2-3, with D possibly TRBD1 on 5 matching bases. V was shortened by 0 bases and J by 7 bases, with 8 bases between the two germline ends. This CDR3 region has 13 residues. Germline V lookup: CDR1 SGHAT, CDR2 FQDESV (reference sequence). The CDR3 nucleotides read TGTGCCAGCAGCTTAGCCAGGGTAAATACGCAGTATTTT. It encodes CASSLARVNTQYF.

V and J are TRBV7-9 and TRBJ2-1; the D call may be TRBD1 or TRBD2 (6 bases each). Trimming left V 6 bases short and J 2 bases short, with 41 bases between. Looked up from germline, CDR1 is SEHNR and CDR2 is FQNEAQ (reference sequence). This CDR3 comprises 24 residues. The CDR3 region has the DNA TGTGCCAGCAGTACATCCCTCCGGCAACCAGGACAGAGTGCCAGGAGCGGGCCCTACAATGAGCAGTTCTTC. It yields the protein CASSTSLRQPGQSARSGPYNEQFF. The entire variable domain, with the rest obtained from reference TRBV7-9 and TRBJ2-1, is as follows: DTGVSQNPRHKITKRGQNVTFRCDPISEHNRLYWYRQTLGQGPEFLTYFQNEAQLEKSRLLSDRFSAERPKGSFSTLEIQRTEQGDSAMYLCASSTSLRQPGQSARSGPYNEQFFGPGTRLTVL.

This clonotype has only one observation. A much bigger clone sits one base away, suggesting this may be a read error. V gene TRBV29-1 combines with J gene TRBJ2-7; 7 nucleotides align to TRBD1. V lost 6 bases and J lost 7; bases outside the gene matches: 9. Germline V lookup: CDR1 SQVTM, CDR2 ANQGSEA. This CDR3 is built from 12 residues. The CDR3 bases are TGCAGCGTCCCAGGGGGATCGGGGGAGCAGTACTTC. Translation: CSVPGGSGEQYF.

This clonotype was counted between two and nine times. The rearrangement links TRBV6-1 to TRBJ2-2, with 10 bases matching TRBD2. This CDR3 region has 15 residues. Germline lookup yields CDR1 MNHNS and CDR2 SASEGT. V was pared by 5 bases and J by 3 bases, with 3 bases of the junction left unmatched. In DNA, the CDR3 is TGTGCCAGCAGTAAAGGACTAGCGGACACCGGGGAGCTGTTTTTT. Its translation: CASSKGLADTGELFF.

This clonotype is termed medium-sized. This chain joins TRBV6-1 and TRBJ2-3, with TRBD2 identical over 10 bases. The V and J ends lost 4 bases and 2 bases, in that order; junction bases with no gene match: 6. This CDR3 is 16 amino acids long. Germline CDR1 reads MNHNS; CDR2 reads SASEGT. CDR3 DNA: TGTGCCAGCAGTGGTAGCGGGAGGCCCCTCACAGATACGCAGTATTTT. Translated, it gives CASSGSGRPLTDTQYF.

This chain connects TRBV12-3 or TRBV12-4 to TRBJ2-7; TRBD2 is a possible D gene (6 bases). Trimming stripped 3 bases from V and 3 bases from J, with 15 bases between. This CDR3 is 15 amino acids long. For the CDR3, the DNA is TGTGCCAGCAGTTTGGAGACAGTGGGGGGCTACGAGCAGTACTTC. It specifies CASSLETVGGYEQYF.